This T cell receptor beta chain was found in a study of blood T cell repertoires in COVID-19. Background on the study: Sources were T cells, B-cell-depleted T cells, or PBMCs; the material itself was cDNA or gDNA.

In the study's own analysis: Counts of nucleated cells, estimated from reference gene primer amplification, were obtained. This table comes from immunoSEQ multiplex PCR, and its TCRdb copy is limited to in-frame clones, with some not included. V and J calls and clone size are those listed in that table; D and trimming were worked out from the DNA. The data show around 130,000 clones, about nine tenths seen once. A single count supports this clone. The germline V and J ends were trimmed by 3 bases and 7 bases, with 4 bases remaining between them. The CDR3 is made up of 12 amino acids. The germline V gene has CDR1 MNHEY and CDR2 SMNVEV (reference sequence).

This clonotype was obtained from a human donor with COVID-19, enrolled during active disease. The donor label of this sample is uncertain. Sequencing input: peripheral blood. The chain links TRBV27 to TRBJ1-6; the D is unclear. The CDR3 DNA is TGTGCCAGCAGTTTGTCGAATTCACCCCTCCACTTT. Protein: CASSLSNSPLHF.